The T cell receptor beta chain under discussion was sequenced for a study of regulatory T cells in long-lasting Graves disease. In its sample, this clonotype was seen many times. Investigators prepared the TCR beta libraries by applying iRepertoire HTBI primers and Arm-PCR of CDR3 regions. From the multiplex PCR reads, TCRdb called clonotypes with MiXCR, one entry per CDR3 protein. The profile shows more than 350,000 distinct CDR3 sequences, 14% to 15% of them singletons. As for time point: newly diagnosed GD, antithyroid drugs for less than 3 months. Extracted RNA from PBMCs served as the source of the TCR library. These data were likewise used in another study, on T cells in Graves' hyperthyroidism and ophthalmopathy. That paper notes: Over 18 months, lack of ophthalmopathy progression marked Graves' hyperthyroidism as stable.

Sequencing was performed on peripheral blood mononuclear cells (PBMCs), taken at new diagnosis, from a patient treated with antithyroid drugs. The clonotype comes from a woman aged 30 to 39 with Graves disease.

In nucleotides, the CDR3 is TGTGCCAGCAGGGCGGCGGGACAGGGTTTCTCTTCCGTC. This gives the protein CASRAAGQGFSSV. V gene TRBV28 combines with J gene TRBJ2-7; 9 bases align to TRBD1. Germline loops: CDR1 MDHEN, CDR2 SYDVKM. The CDR3 totals 13 residues.